The 15 T cell receptor beta chains below were found in one sample sequenced in a study of post-analysis software for immune sequencing data. Study outcomes and limitations: Higher frequency in patients than in controls was seen for about five TRBV segments, with TRBV5-6, TRBV5-1 and TRBV20-1 among them.

Included in the TCR beta cDNA libraries were unique molecular identifiers. Each CDR3 protein gets one entry after TCRdb re-called the PCR reads with MiXCR. The table records some 690,000 distinct CDR3 sequences, around 64% of them present only once. Their antigens are not known. The sequencing input was blood. Receptors were obtained from a girl aged 2 to 10 with multiple sclerosis.

This chain links TRBV6-1 with TRBJ2-7, with D uncertain. Germline V gene lookup returns CDR1 MNHNS and CDR2 SASEGT. The CDR3 length is 12 residues. Trimming took off 3 bases at V and 3 bases at J, with 6 bases between the two ends. In DNA, the CDR3 is TGTGCCAGCAGTGACTATAACTACGAGCAGTACGTC. It is translated as CASSDYNYEQYV.

The chain recombines TRBV7-6 with TRBJ2-7; weak D call: TRBD1 (6 bases). The length of the CDR3 is 14 residues. Looked up from germline, CDR1 is SGHVS and CDR2 is FNYEAQ. V lost 5 bases and J 1 base, leaving 12 bases between the germline ends. The CDR3: CASSLLGQSYEQYF. In nucleotides, the CDR3 is TGTGCCAGCAGCCTGCTAGGACAGTCCTACGAGCAGTACTTC.

For the CDR3, the DNA is TGTGCCAGCAGGTCAATCCTACATGGGACTAGCGGGGGGGGTTCGGATGAGCAGTTCTTC. Its translation is CASRSILHGTSGGGSDEQFF. J is TRBJ2-1 and V is TRBV6-1; 16 bases map to TRBD2. After removal of 6 bases from V and 8 bases from J, the junction contained 19 bases not matched to a gene. Germline CDR1 reads MNHNS; CDR2 reads SASEGT. The CDR3 spans 20 residues.

This clonotype was detected a few times. The chain recombines TRBV12-3 or TRBV12-4 with TRBJ2-3; the D gene is possibly TRBD1 (5 bases). Trimming stripped 3 bases from V and 4 bases from J, with 5 bases between. This CDR3 contains 12 residues. The CDR3 nucleotides are TGTGCCAGCAGTTTCAGGGCAGATACGCAGTATTTT. Protein sequence: CASSFRADTQYF.

This clonotype has only a few counts. This chain links TRBV29-1 with TRBJ2-3; 11 bases are shared with TRBD1. Germline V CDR1 and CDR2: SQVTM, ANQGSEA. Trimming at V came to 6 bases and at J to 5 bases, leaving 13 bases not matched to a gene. There are 16 residues in the CDR3. CDR3 region: CSVRRTGGAFRDTQYF. CDR3 DNA sequence: TGCAGCGTAAGACGGACAGGGGGCGCGTTCAGAGATACGCAGTATTTT.

The rearrangement joins TRBV28 to TRBJ2-7; no firm D call. Germline V gene lookup returns CDR1 MDHEN and CDR2 SYDVKM. V was trimmed by 5 bases and J by 5 bases, leaving 13 bases between them. The CDR3 spans 13 residues. For the CDR3, the DNA is TGTGCCAGCAGTATCACACTCACGGACGAGCAGTACTTC. Encoded protein: CASSITLTDEQYF. Variable domain in full (rest from reference TRBV28 and TRBJ2-7): DVKVTQSSRYLVKRTGEKVFLECVQDMDHENMFWYRQDPGLGLRLIYFSYDVKMKEKGDIPEGYSVSREKKERFSLILESASTNQTSMYLCASSITLTDEQYFGPGTRLTVT.

The chain is built from TRBV10-3 and TRBJ2-5, with 10 bases that match TRBD2. The CDR3 spans 18 residues. The germline gives CDR1 ENHRY, CDR2 SYGVKD. V dropped 3 bases and J dropped 5; count of bases not matched to a gene: 15. This CDR3 is CAISEDRGLAGDWETQYF. CDR3 nucleotide sequence: TGTGCCATCAGTGAAGATAGAGGGCTAGCGGGAGATTGGGAGACCCAGTACTTC.

This clonotype has just a few counts. CDR3: CASSLTAASGVTYEQYF. The CDR3 nucleotides read TGTGCCAGCAGCTTAACGGCGGCTAGCGGGGTAACCTACGAGCAGTACTTC. J is TRBJ2-7 and V is TRBV7-3; TRBD2 aligns across 9 bases. The CDR3 is 17 residues long. V shed 0 bases, J shed 2 bases, and the junction held 8 bases outside the gene matches. Germline CDR1 SGHTA, CDR2 FQGTGA. The full variable domain, in which reference TRBV7-3 and TRBJ2-7 provide the parts outside the CDR3, is GAGVSQTPSNKVTEKGKYVELRCDPISGHTALYWYRQSLGQGPEFLIYFQGTGAADDSGLPNDRFFAVRPEGSVSTLKIQRTERGDSAVYLCASSLTAASGVTYEQYFGPGTRLTVT.

This clonotype has just a few counts. The chain has TRBV12-3 or TRBV12-4 and TRBJ2-3; 9 nucleotides line up with TRBD1. V dropped 10 bases and J dropped 3; count of bases not matched to a gene: 5. There are 13 residues in the CDR3. The CDR3 DNA sequence: TGTGCCACCCGGACAGGGGAAACAGATACGCAGTATTTT. It codes for CATRTGETDTQYF.

This clonotype has only a few counts. This chain connects TRBV29-1 to TRBJ2-5; D unclear. Between the trimmed V and J ends, which lost 4 bases and 5 bases, there was a span of 11 bases. The CDR3 covers 12 residues. Germline V gene sequence: CDR1 SQVTM, CDR2 ANQGSEA. CDR3 loop: CSVGVQRETQYF. The CDR3 DNA reads as TGCAGCGTTGGCGTACAGAGGGAGACCCAGTACTTC.

V gene TRBV5-1 combines with J gene TRBJ2-2; D not resolved. V lost 0 bases and J 3 bases, leaving 6 bases between the germline ends. In germline, CDR1 is SGHRS, CDR2 YFSETQ. The CDR3 runs to 14 residues. The CDR3 reads CASSLAEYTGELFF. The CDR3 bases are TGCGCCAGCAGCTTGGCCGAGTACACCGGGGAGCTGTTTTTT. Together with reference TRBV5-1 and TRBJ2-2, the CDR3 gives the full variable domain: KAGVTQTPRYLIKTRGQQVTLSCSPISGHRSVSWYQQTPGQGLQFLFEYFSETQRNKGNFPGRFSGRQFSNSRSEMNVSTLELGDSALYLCASSLAEYTGELFFGEGSRLTVL.

A few counts support this clonotype. The chain combines TRBV5-1 with TRBJ1-2; unclear D gene. The V gene's germline CDR1 is SGHRS and CDR2 YFSETQ. The length of the CDR3 is 13 residues. V shed 2 bases and J shed 6 bases, with 11 bases lying between them. CDR3 in DNA: TGCGCCAGCAGCTTCGCCGGCTGGGATGGCTACACCTTC. Its protein is CASSFAGWDGYTF.

About this clonotype itself: At one end, the junction sequence differs from germline, possibly due to a read error. The chain joins TRBV5-1 to TRBJ2-7; D perhaps matches TRBD2 (6 bases). CDR1 is SGHRS, CDR2 YFSETQ, per germline. The CDR3 extends over 14 amino acids. The CDR3 DNA reads TGTGCCAGCAGCTTAGGACCTAGCGACTACGAGCAGTACTTC. This encodes CASSLGPSDYEQYF.

The genes are TRBV12-3 or TRBV12-4 and TRBJ1-2; possibly TRBD1 for D (5 bases). The CDR3 loop spans 14 amino acids. The ends were cut back, 5 bases at V and 4 bases at J, with 14 bases in the middle. The CDR3 sequence is CASSPGGAAYGYTF. The CDR3 coding sequence is TGTGCCAGCAGTCCCGGTGGGGCGGCCTATGGCTACACCTTC.

This rearrangement joins TRBV12-3 or TRBV12-4 to TRBJ2-2; D gene ambiguous. Trimming took 6 bases from V and 4 from J, leaving 6 bases between them. The CDR3 extends over 12 amino acids. Written as DNA, the CDR3 is TGTGCCAGCAGGGCTATCACCGGGGAGCTGTTTTTT. It translates to CASRAITGELFF.